This TCR beta chain was recorded in a study of patients and donors after allogeneic stem cell transplantation. TCRdb analysed the RT-PCR reads with MiXCR anew, one entry per CDR3 protein. The data contain over 350,000 distinct CDR3 sequences, more than 15% of them singletons. This clonotype appeared a few times. This clonotype was obtained from a human donor who was either an allogeneic HSCT recipient or a stem cell or donor lymphocyte infusion donor (not recorded which). It is not recorded whose cells these are; they may come from a transplant donor. The sample comprised blood, either unsorted or a sorted T cell fraction (not recorded which).

The CDR3 region is CASSSSMTVRDPNEKLFF. In DNA, the CDR3 is TGTGCCAGCAGCTCCTCCATGACAGTGCGGGATCCTAATGAAAAACTGTTTTTT. The rearrangement joins TRBV11-1 to TRBJ1-4; possible D gene TRBD1, 5 bases. Between the trimmed V and J ends, which lost 4 bases and 3 bases, there was a span of 21 bases. This CDR3 region has 18 residues. Germline CDR1 SGHAT, CDR2 FQDESV (reference sequence).